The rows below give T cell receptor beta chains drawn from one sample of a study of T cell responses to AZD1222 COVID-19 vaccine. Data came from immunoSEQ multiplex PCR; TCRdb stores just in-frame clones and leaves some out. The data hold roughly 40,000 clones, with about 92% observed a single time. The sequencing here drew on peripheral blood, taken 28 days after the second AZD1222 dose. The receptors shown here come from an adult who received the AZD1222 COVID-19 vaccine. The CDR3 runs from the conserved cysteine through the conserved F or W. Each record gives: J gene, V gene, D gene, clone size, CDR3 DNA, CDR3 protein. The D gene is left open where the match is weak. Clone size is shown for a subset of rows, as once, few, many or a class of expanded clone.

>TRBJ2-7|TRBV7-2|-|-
TGTGCCAGCACAACCGGGGTGGGCGAGCAGTACTTC
CASTTGVGEQYF
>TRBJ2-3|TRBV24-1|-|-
TGTGCCACCAGTGATCCGGGACAAAGCGCAGATACGCAGTATTTT
CATSDPGQSADTQYF
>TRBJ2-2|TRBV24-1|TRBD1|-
TGTGCCACCAGTGATGCACAGGGGCCGGGGGAGCTGTTTTTT
CATSDAQGPGELFF
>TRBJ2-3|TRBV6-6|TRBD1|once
TGTGCCAGCGGGTCCCGGGACAGGGGTATAGATACGCAGTATTTT
CASGSRDRGIDTQYF
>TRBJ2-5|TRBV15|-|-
TGTGCCACCAGCAGACAACAGGCTGCGGAGACCCAGTACTTC
CATSRQQAAETQYF
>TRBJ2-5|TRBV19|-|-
TGTGCCAGTAGTATCCCAGGGACGGGTGGAGAGACCCAGTACTTC
CASSIPGTGGETQYF
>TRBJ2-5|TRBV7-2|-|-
TGTGCCAGCAGCTCCCGAACGGGGGAAGAGACCCAGTACTTC
CASSSRTGEETQYF
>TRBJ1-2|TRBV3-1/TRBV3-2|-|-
TGTGCCAGCAGCCAAGAACCGGGGGCGCGCGGCTACACCTTC
CASSQEPGARGYTF
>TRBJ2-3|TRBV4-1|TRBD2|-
TGCGCCAGCAGTCTAGCGGGGGGGCCCACAGATACGCAGTATTTT
CASSLAGGPTDTQYF
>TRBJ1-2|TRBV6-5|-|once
TGTGCCAGCAGTTACTCGACAGGAAAATATGGCTACACCTTC
CASSYSTGKYGYTF
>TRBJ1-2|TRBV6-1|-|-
TGTGCCAGCAGTGAAGGAGGAGGGGGAAGAGCTAACTATGGCTACACCTTC
CASSEGGGGRANYGYTF
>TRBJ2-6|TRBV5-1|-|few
TGCGCCAGCAGCCTACAGGGAGCTGGGGCCAACGTCCTGACTTTC
CASSLQGAGANVLTF
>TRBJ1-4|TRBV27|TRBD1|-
TGTGCCAGCAGCTACAGGGGGCGACGCGAAAAACTGTTTTTT
CASSYRGRREKLFF
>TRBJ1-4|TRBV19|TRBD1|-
TGTGCCAGTAGTGTAGGGACAGCTGATGAAAAACTGTTTTTT
CASSVGTADEKLFF
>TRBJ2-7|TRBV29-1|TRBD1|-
TGCAGCACAGGGACAGGGTTGAACCACGAGCAGTACTTC
CSTGTGLNHEQYF
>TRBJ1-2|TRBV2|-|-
TGTGCCAGCAGCCTCGGGGTCGGCTACACCTTC
CASSLGVGYTF
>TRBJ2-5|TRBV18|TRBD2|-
TGTGCCAGCTCACCACGGGAGACTAGCGGCCAAGAGACCCAGTACTTC
CASSPRETSGQETQYF
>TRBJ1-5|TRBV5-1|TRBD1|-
TGCGCCAGCAGCGCAGGAGACAGGGAGGGATCTCAGCCCCAGCATTTT
CASSAGDREGSQPQHF
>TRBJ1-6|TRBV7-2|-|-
TGTGCCAGCAGCCCGCCCGGGGGGAAGGGTTCACCCCTCCACTTT
CASSPPGGKGSPLHF
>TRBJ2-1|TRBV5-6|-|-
TGTGCCAGCAGCAGATACAGACCCATTGGCTCCTACAATGAGCAGTTCTTC
CASSRYRPIGSYNEQFF
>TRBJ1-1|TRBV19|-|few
TGTGCCAGTAAGGGGACGCACTCTGCTTTCTTT
CASKGTHSAFF
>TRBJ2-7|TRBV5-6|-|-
TGTGCCAGCAGCTTGCCACAAGGATACGAGCAGTACTTC
CASSLPQGYEQYF
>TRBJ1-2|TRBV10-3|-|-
TGTGCCATCAGTGGGGAGGTGGGGCCTAACTATGGCTACACCTTC
CAISGEVGPNYGYTF
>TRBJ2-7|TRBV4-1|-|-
TGCGCCAGCAGCCAAGGGGCAGGCCCCTACGAGCAGTACTTC
CASSQGAGPYEQYF
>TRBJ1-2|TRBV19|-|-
TGTGCCAGTAGTAACCAGGCGGGAAATGGCTACACCTTC
CASSNQAGNGYTF
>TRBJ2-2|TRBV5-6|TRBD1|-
TGTGCCAGCAGCCGGACAGGGCCCAACACCGGGGAGCTGTTTTTT
CASSRTGPNTGELFF
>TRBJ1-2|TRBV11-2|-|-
TGTGCCAGCAGCAGGGGGGTGGATGGCTACACCTTC
CASSRGVDGYTF
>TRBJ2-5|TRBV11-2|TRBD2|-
TGTGCCAGCAGCCGGGGGGGCTTTTCGGAGACCCAGTACTTC
CASSRGGFSETQYF
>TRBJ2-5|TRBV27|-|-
TGTGCCAGCAGTTTAGTGGGTAAAGGGCAAGAGACCCAGTACTTC
CASSLVGKGQETQYF
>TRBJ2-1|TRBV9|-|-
TGTGCCAGCAGCGTATCGACAATTCGGGATGAGCAGTTCTTC
CASSVSTIRDEQFF
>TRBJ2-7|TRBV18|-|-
TGTGCCAGCTCACCGCAGGGCATGGACGAGCAGTACTTC
CASSPQGMDEQYF
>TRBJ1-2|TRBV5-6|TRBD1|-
TGTGCCAGCAGCAGAGGACAGGACTTGGGTAGTGGCTACACCTTC
CASSRGQDLGSGYTF
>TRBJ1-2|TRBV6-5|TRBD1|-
TGTGCCAGCAGTTACTTCGGACAGGAAAATAACTATGGCTACACCTTC
CASSYFGQENNYGYTF
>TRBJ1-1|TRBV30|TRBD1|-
TGTGCCTGGCTGGACAGGGACACTGAAGCTTTCTTT
CAWLDRDTEAFF
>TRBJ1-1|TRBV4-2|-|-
TGTGCCAGCAGCCCCGCGTACGGGGACACTGAAGCTTTCTTT
CASSPAYGDTEAFF
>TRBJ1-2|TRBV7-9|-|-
TGTGCCAGCAGCTTAATAGGGGCCGCTGGCTACACCTTC
CASSLIGAAGYTF
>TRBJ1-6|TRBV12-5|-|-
TGTGCTAGTGGTTTTCAGGGGCAGTCTTCACCCCTCCACTTT
CASGFQGQSSPLHF
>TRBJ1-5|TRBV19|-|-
TGTGCCAGTAGTATTCGGGGGCAGAATCAGCCCCAGCATTTT
CASSIRGQNQPQHF
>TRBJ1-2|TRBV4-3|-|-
TGCGCCAGCAGCCAAGATACGACAGGCCTCTCGAGCTATGGCTACACCTTC
CASSQDTTGLSSYGYTF
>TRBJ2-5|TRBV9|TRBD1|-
TGTGCCAGCAGCGCGGGACAGGGATGGGAGACCCAGTACTTC
CASSAGQGWETQYF
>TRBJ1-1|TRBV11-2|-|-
TGTGCCAGCGGGCGGGAGGCTTTCTTT
CASGREAFF
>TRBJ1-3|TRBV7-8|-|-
TGTGCCAGCAGCTTAAGTCACGGGGGTGGAAACACCATATATTTT
CASSLSHGGGNTIYF
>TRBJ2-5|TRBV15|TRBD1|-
TGTGCCACCAGCAGAGAGGGGTGGACAGGGAAGACCCAGTACTTC
CATSREGWTGKTQYF
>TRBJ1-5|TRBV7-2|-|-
TGTGCCAGCAGCTTAGGCAGCTTCAATCAGCCCCAGCATTTT
CASSLGSFNQPQHF
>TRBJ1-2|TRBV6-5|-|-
TGTGCCAGCAAAGAGGGTTCCTATGGCTACACCTTC
CASKEGSYGYTF
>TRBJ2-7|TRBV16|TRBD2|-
TGTGCCAGCAGCCAATCGATGGGGGGGACCTTAACCTACGAGCAGTACTTC
CASSQSMGGTLTYEQYF
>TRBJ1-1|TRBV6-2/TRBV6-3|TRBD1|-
TGTGCCAGCAGTTACTCCCCTGGGACAGGCCGGAACACTGAAGCTTTCTTT
CASSYSPGTGRNTEAFF
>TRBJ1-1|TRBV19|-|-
TGTGCCAGTAGAAGGGTGGGGGGGACTGAAGCTTTCTTT
CASRRVGGTEAFF
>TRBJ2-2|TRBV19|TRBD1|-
TGTGCCAGTAGTATTCAGGGGGCTCCGAACACCGGGGAGCTGTTTTTT
CASSIQGAPNTGELFF
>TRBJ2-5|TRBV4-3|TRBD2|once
TGCGCCAGCAGCCAAGGCCCCATAAGCGGGGGAGAGACCCAGTACTTC
CASSQGPISGGETQYF
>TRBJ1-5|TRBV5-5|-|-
TGTGCCAGCAGATTGGCTGGGGGTAATCAGCCCCAGCATTTT
CASRLAGGNQPQHF
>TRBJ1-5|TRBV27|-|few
TGTGCCAGCAGTCCTTCCGGGGGGAACCCCTTCCCGCCCCAGCATTTT
CASSPSGGNPFPPQHF